The 2 T cell receptor beta chains listed next were all sequenced from one sample in a study of blood T cell repertoires in COVID-19. TCRdb keeps only in-frame clones here, not all; method: immunoSEQ multiplex PCR. Of roughly 34,000 clones in the sample, around 87% were seen once. Sequencing input: peripheral blood. Receptor source: a man aged 60 to 75 with active COVID-19.

As concerns this clone: Germline is not matched at one junction end, which may reflect a read error. This sequence joins TRBV7-7 and TRBJ1-4; 12 nucleotides match TRBD1. Germline values: CDR1 SSHAT, CDR2 FNYEAQ (reference sequence). The CDR3 spans 17 residues. This CDR3 is CASSLGTGGTTNEKLFF. The CDR3 DNA reads TGTGCTAGCAGCCTCGGGACAGGGGGCACGACTAATGAAAAACTGTTTTTT.

The rearrangement links TRBV7-2 to TRBJ1-2, with D possibly being TRBD1 (6 bases). The V gene lost 5 bases and the J gene lost 4 bases, with 11 bases spanning the gap. In germline, CDR1 is SGHTA, CDR2 FQGNSA. The CDR3 totals 13 residues. The CDR3 nucleotides are TGTGCCAGCAGCCCTGACAGGCGCTATGGCTACACCTTC. Amino acids: CASSPDRRYGYTF.